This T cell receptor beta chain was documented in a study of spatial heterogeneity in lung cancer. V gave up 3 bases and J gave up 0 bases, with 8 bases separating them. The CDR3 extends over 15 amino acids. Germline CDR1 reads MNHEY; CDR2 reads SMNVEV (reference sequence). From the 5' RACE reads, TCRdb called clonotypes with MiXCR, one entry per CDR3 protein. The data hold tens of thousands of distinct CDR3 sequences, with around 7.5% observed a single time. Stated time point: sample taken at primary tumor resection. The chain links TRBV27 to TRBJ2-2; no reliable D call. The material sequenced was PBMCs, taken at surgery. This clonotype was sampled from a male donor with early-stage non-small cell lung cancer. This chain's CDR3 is CASSFGQANTGELFF. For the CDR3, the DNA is TGTGCCAGCAGTTTTGGGCAGGCGAACACCGGGGAGCTGTTTTTT.